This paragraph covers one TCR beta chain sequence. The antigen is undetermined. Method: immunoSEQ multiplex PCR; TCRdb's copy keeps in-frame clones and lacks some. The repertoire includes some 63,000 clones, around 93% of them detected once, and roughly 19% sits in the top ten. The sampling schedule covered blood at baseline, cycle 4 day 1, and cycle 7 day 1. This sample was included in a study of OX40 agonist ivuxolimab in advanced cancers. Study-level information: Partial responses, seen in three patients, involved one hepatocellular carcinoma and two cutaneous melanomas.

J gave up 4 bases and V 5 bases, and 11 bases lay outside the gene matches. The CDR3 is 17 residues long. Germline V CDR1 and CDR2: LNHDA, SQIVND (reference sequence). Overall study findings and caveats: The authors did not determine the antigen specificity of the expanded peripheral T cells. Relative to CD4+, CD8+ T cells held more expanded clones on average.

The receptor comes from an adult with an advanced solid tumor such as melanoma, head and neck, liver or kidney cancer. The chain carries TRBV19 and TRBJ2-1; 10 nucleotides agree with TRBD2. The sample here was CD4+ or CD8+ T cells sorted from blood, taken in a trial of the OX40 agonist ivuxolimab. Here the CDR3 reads CASSSFLAGEGYNEQFF. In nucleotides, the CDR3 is TGTGCCAGTAGTTCGTTCCTAGCGGGAGAGGGGTACAATGAGCAGTTCTTC.